This TCR beta chain was sequenced in a study of T cell changes during pregnancy in multiple sclerosis. The CDR3 spans 14 residues. V gave up 2 bases and J gave up 2 bases, with 11 bases separating them. Germline CDR1 and CDR2: SGHDT and YYEEEE. This table comes from immunoSEQ multiplex PCR, and its TCRdb copy is limited to in-frame clones, with some not included. The table lists tens of thousands of clones, roughly 93% of them singletons, with approximately 0.84% in the top ten. Source: peripheral blood, taken in the third trimester of pregnancy. V is TRBV5-6 and J is TRBJ2-7; TRBD1 is a possible D gene (5 bases). The TCR was taken from a female donor with multiple sclerosis, enrolled in a pregnancy study. The CDR3 reads CASSFGRAPYEQYF. The CDR3 DNA reads TGTGCCAGCAGCTTTGGCAGGGCCCCCTACGAGCAGTACTTC. The full variable domain, in which reference TRBV5-6 and TRBJ2-7 provide the parts outside the CDR3, is DAGVTQSPTHLIKTRGQQVTLRCSPKSGHDTVSWYQQALGQGPQFIFQYYEEEERQRGNFPDRFSGHQFPNYSSELNVNALLLGDSALYLCASSFGRAPYEQYFGPGTRLTVT.